Shown below are 21 T cell receptor beta chains from a single sample sequenced in a study of T-cell reconstitution after alpha-beta-depleted transplantation in children. This sample's TCRbeta library carried unique molecular identifier barcodes. TCRdb analysed the PCR reads with MiXCR anew, one entry per CDR3 protein. The sample holds fewer than 450,000 distinct CDR3 sequences, about a sixth seen once. Specimen: PBMCs, mostly from graft donor cells, collected 360 days after TCRalphabeta/CD19-depleted stem cell transplant. Receptors originate from a male patient aged 2-9 years who had a stem cell transplant for acute lymphoblastic leukemia, so the T cells may come from the graft donor.

A remark on this clonotype: One junction end disagrees with the germline gene, perhaps due to a read error. V gene TRBV3-1 combines with J gene TRBJ2-7, with D maybe TRBD2 (6 bases). The CDR3 runs 11 residues. CDR1 and CDR2 from the germline V gene are LGHDT and YNNKEL (reference sequence). CDR3 DNA sequence: TGTGCCAGCAGCCAAACGGGGGAGTGGTTCTTC. Translating it yields CASSQTGEWFF.

The rearrangement links TRBV10-3 to TRBJ1-1; D call uncertain. The CDR3 is 16 amino acids. Per germline, CDR1 ENHRY and CDR2 SYGVKD. V gave up 1 base and J gave up 0 bases, with 12 bases separating them. Written as DNA, the CDR3 is TGTGCCATCAGTGAGTTCCCGGCAGGCATGAACACTGAAGCTTTCTTT. Amino acid sequence: CAISEFPAGMNTEAFF.

The chain carries TRBV29-1 and TRBJ2-7; tentatively, D is TRBD1 (7 bases). Trimming cost V 7 bases and J 5 bases, with 15 bases left between them. This CDR3 contains 12 residues. From germline, CDR1 is SQVTM and CDR2 ANQGSEA. CDR3: CSAATGEDEQYF. CDR3 nucleotide sequence: TGCAGCGCAGCCACAGGGGAGGACGAGCAGTACTTC.

This clonotype was recorded a few times. The chain combines TRBV12-3 or TRBV12-4 with TRBJ2-1; 7 bases fit TRBD1. Unmatched junction bases numbered 5, after V lost 6 bases and J lost 6 bases. The CDR3 spans 13 residues. CDR3 sequence: CASRKQGFNEQFF. As DNA, the CDR3 is TGTGCCAGCAGAAAACAGGGGTTCAATGAGCAGTTCTTC.

This clonotype was recorded a few times. The chain links TRBV7-9 to TRBJ2-7; TRBD1 aligns across 9 bases. The V segment lost 5 bases and the J segment 5 bases; nucleotides outside the gene matches: 10. The CDR3 consists of 15 residues. Germline V gene lookup returns CDR1 SEHNR and CDR2 FQNEAQ (reference sequence). The CDR3 DNA sequence: TGTGCCAGCAGCGGCGGACAGGGGTTTTTCGACGAGCAGTACTTC. This sequence encodes CASSGGQGFFDEQYF.

The chain combines TRBV4-3 with TRBJ2-5, with D perhaps matching TRBD2 (6 bases). The CDR3 is made up of 17 amino acids. Germline V gives CDR1 LGHNA, CDR2 YSLEER. Trimming took off 1 base at V and 2 bases at J, with 17 bases between the two ends. Here the CDR3 reads CASSQVWRGPSQETQYF. The DNA of the CDR3 is TGCGCCAGCAGCCAAGTCTGGAGGGGCCCGTCTCAAGAGACCCAGTACTTC.

This clonotype was counted a few times. The rearrangement joins TRBV28 to TRBJ2-7, with TRBD1 identical over 7 bases. This CDR3 has 15 residues. The V gene's germline CDR1 is MDHEN and CDR2 SYDVKM. V lost 8 bases and J lost 5; bases outside the gene matches: 15. Written as DNA, the CDR3 is TGTGCCAGCTCCCACGGTGGGCAGGGGGTCCACGAGCAGTACTTC. Translated: CASSHGGQGVHEQYF. Supplemented by reference TRBV28 and TRBJ2-7, the full variable domain reads DVKVTQSSRYLVKRTGEKVFLECVQDMDHENMFWYRQDPGLGLRLIYFSYDVKMKEKGDIPEGYSVSREKKERFSLILESASTNQTSMYLCASSHGGQGVHEQYFGPGTRLTVT.

This clonotype was observed a handful of times. The chain is built from TRBV4-3 and TRBJ2-5, with a weak D call TRBD1 (5 bases). In germline, CDR1 is LGHNA, CDR2 YSLEER. This CDR3 has 14 residues. Trimming cost V 4 bases and J 3 bases, with 12 bases left between them. DNA of the CDR3: TGCGCCAGCAGCCCCAGGGAATGGGAAGAGACCCAGTACTTC. Amino acids: CASSPREWEETQYF.

The chain uses TRBV10-3 and TRBJ2-2; 8 positions agree with TRBD2. J was trimmed by 5 bases and V by 10 bases; bases with no gene match: 12. Germline values: CDR1 ENHRY, CDR2 SYGVKD. The CDR3 is made up of 15 amino acids. The CDR3 here is CASKSPAGETGELFF. The DNA for the CDR3 is TGTGCCAGCAAAAGTCCAGCGGGAGAGACCGGGGAGCTGTTTTTT.

The CDR3 loop is CASSLGERNSPLHF. DNA for the CDR3: TGTGCCAGCAGCCTCGGGGAAAGGAATTCACCCCTCCACTTT. The chain links TRBV27 to TRBJ1-6; unclear D gene. Trimming shortened V by 6 bases and J by 7 bases, and 13 bases separated the two germline ends. This CDR3 is 14 amino acids long. Germline V gene data show CDR1 as MNHEY and CDR2 as SMNVEV (reference sequence).

This clonotype was counted many times. The chain uses TRBV4-1 and TRBJ2-2; no definite D call. The CDR3 length is 13 residues. V was clipped by 4 bases and J by 0 bases, with 3 bases between them. The germline V gene encodes CDR1 MGHRA and CDR2 YSYEKL. The CDR3 is CASSPTNTGELFF. Written as DNA, the CDR3 is TGCGCCAGCAGCCCAACGAACACCGGGGAGCTGTTTTTT.

This rearrangement joins TRBV28 to TRBJ1-1; 7 positions match TRBD1. CDR3 size: 12 residues. CDR1 is MDHEN and CDR2 is SYDVKM in the germline V gene. V dropped 7 bases and J dropped 3; count of bases not matched to a gene: 2. In DNA form, the CDR3 reads TGTGCCAGCACTGACAGGGACACTGAAGCTTTCTTT. It is translated as CASTDRDTEAFF.

The chain links TRBV20-1 to TRBJ2-2, with D possibly being TRBD1 (5 bases). CDR1 is DFQATT, CDR2 SNEGSKA, per germline (reference sequence). This CDR3 has 12 residues. V was pared by 4 bases and J by 6 bases, with 9 bases between. In nucleotides, the CDR3 is TGCAGTGCTAATAGGGGCTCCGGGGAGCTGTTTTTT. Protein product: CSANRGSGELFF.

This clonotype was observed many times. In DNA, the CDR3 is TGCGCCAGCAGCTTGGACCGTCCCATGAACACTGAAGCTTTCTTT. Translated, it gives CASSLDRPMNTEAFF. The chain combines TRBV5-1 with TRBJ1-1; D unclear. Germline V gives CDR1 SGHRS, CDR2 YFSETQ. Trimming stripped 0 bases from V and 0 bases from J, with 9 bases between. This CDR3 contains 15 residues. Looking up the rest from reference TRBV5-1 and TRBJ1-1 gives the full variable domain: KAGVTQTPRYLIKTRGQQVTLSCSPISGHRSVSWYQQTPGQGLQFLFEYFSETQRNKGNFPGRFSGRQFSNSRSEMNVSTLELGDSALYLCASSLDRPMNTEAFFGQGTRLTVV.

The rearrangement joins TRBV2 to TRBJ1-1; 8 positions agree with TRBD1. Looked up from germline, CDR1 is SNHLY and CDR2 is FYNNEI. Unmatched junction bases numbered 4, after V lost 6 bases and J lost 1 base. CDR3 size: 14 residues. The CDR3 loop reads CASSWTGQNTEAFF. CDR3 nucleotide sequence: TGTGCCAGCAGCTGGACAGGGCAGAACACTGAAGCTTTCTTT. Variable domain in full (rest from reference TRBV2 and TRBJ1-1): EPEVTQTPSHQVTQMGQEVILRCVPISNHLYFYWYRQILGQKVEFLVSFYNNEISEKSEIFDDQFSVERPDGSNFTLKIRSTKLEDSAMYFCASSWTGQNTEAFFGQGTRLTVV.

This clonotype was detected many times. The chain employs TRBV7-2 and TRBJ2-7; D remains ambiguous. This CDR3 comprises 15 residues. The V gene lost 5 bases and the J gene lost 2 bases, with 16 bases spanning the gap. Germline V gene lookup returns CDR1 SGHTA and CDR2 FQGNSA. CDR3 sequence (DNA): TGTGCCAGCAGCCCGGAGAACTACCGAACCTACGAGCAGTACTTC. It encodes CASSPENYRTYEQYF.

The gene calls are TRBV12-3 or TRBV12-4 and TRBJ2-5, with TRBD1 identical over 12 bases. This CDR3 contains 15 residues. The V segment lost 6 bases and the J segment 5 bases; nucleotides outside the gene matches: 7. The CDR3 protein is CASSRDRGRRETQYF. For the CDR3, the DNA is TGTGCCAGCAGCCGGGACAGGGGGCGAAGGGAGACCCAGTACTTC.

This clonotype was observed many times. The chain joins TRBV11-2 to TRBJ2-7, with TRBD2 as a possible D gene (6 bases). The CDR3 is 13 amino acids. Germline V gene sequence: CDR1 SGHAT, CDR2 FQNNGV. Trimming stripped 1 base from V and 3 bases from J, with 7 bases between. The chain's CDR3 is CASSLAGVYEQYF. CDR3 in DNA: TGTGCCAGCAGCTTAGCGGGGGTCTACGAGCAGTACTTC.

The chain links TRBV12-3 or TRBV12-4 to TRBJ2-1; TRBD2 agrees at 10 bases. V dropped 6 bases and J dropped 0; count of bases not matched to a gene: 8. CDR3 length equals 17 residues. The CDR3 DNA reads TGTGCCAGCAGCCAAAAGCGGGAGGGGAGCTCCTACAATGAGCAGTTCTTC. This codes for CASSQKREGSSYNEQFF.

A few counts support this clonotype. The gene calls are TRBV9 and TRBJ2-2, with 7 bases lining up with TRBD2. Germline V gene sequence: CDR1 SGDLS, CDR2 YYNGEE. This CDR3 spans 15 amino acids. After removal of 2 bases from V and 7 bases from J, the junction contained 8 bases not matched to a gene. CDR3 sequence: CASSVQGGVSGELFF. The CDR3, as DNA: TGTGCCAGCAGCGTCCAGGGAGGGGTGAGCGGGGAGCTGTTTTTT.

This clonotype was seen repeatedly, ten times or more. The gene calls are TRBV20-1 and TRBJ2-2, with D possibly matching TRBD1 (7 bases). V lost 2 bases and J 5 bases, leaving 9 bases between the germline ends. CDR1 and CDR2 from the germline V gene are DFQATT and SNEGSKA (reference sequence). CDR3 length equals 13 residues. CDR3 protein: CSARSGGTGELFF. CDR3 nucleotide sequence: TGCAGTGCTAGATCAGGGGGGACCGGGGAGCTGTTTTTT.